This section outlines one T cell receptor beta chain sequence together with its context. This sample was taken from a study of blood T cell repertoires in COVID-19. Study-level information: Spain, Italy and the United States supplied samples that represented acute and convalescent COVID-19. PBMCs, B-cell-depleted T cells, or T cells were the source of the cDNA or gDNA that made up the material.

Clones were sequenced by immunoSEQ multiplex PCR, and TCRdb holds only the in-frame ones, with some missing. Of under 300,000 clones in the sample, around 82% were seen once. CDR1 and CDR2 from the germline V gene are SGHNT and YENEEA. V gave up 6 bases and J gave up 0 bases; unmatched junction bases: 13. This CDR3 region has 20 residues. The chain carries TRBV11-3 and TRBJ2-6; the match to TRBD1 covers 11 bases. The clonotype originates from an older man with acute or convalescent COVID-19. The sequencing sample was made of peripheral blood. The CDR3 region is CASSCGQGALRASGANVLTF. The DNA of the CDR3 is TGTGCCAGCAGTTGCGGACAGGGGGCTTTGAGGGCCTCTGGGGCCAACGTCCTGACTTTC.